The 21 T cell receptor beta chains below all came from one sample that was sequenced in a study of blood T cell repertoires in COVID-19. Generated by immunoSEQ multiplex PCR, the TCRdb table keeps only in-frame clones and is missing some. The sample yields about 150,000 clones, more than 80% seen once. Source material: peripheral blood. Every receptor here comes from a woman aged 60-75 years with active COVID-19.

This chain joins TRBV15 and TRBJ2-3; 8 nucleotides line up with TRBD2. CDR1 LNHNV and CDR2 YYDKDF come from the germline V gene (reference sequence). Germline trimming cut 3 bases from V and 5 bases from J; bases unmatched to any gene: 7. There are 15 residues in the CDR3. In DNA, the CDR3 is TGTGCCACCAGCAGTCGAGCGGGAGTGGTAGATACGCAGTATTTT. Its protein is CATSSRAGVVDTQYF.

The V gene is TRBV7-6, the J gene TRBJ2-2; no clear D gene. The V end was cut by 0 bases, the J end by 3 bases, with 8 bases between. Germline V gene data show CDR1 as SGHVS and CDR2 as FNYEAQ. The CDR3 has 15 residues. CDR3 in DNA: TGTGCCAGCAGCTTAGCACAGCCCTACACCGGGGAGCTGTTTTTT. Translating gives CASSLAQPYTGELFF.

This sequence joins TRBV20-1 and TRBJ2-7; D is unclear. V was clipped by 0 bases and J by 7 bases, with 7 bases between them. This CDR3 comprises 11 residues. Germline V gene lookup returns CDR1 DFQATT and CDR2 SNEGSKA (reference sequence). CDR3 loop: CSARDHREQYF. Here the CDR3 DNA reads TGCAGTGCTAGAGATCACCGGGAGCAGTACTTC.

This clone appeared a single time. This chain uses TRBV7-2 with TRBJ1-2; TRBD1 matches 7 bases. This CDR3 contains 13 residues. Germline CDR1 is SGHTA and CDR2 is FQGNSA. J gave up 4 bases and V 6 bases, and 5 bases lay outside the gene matches. The CDR3 region has the DNA TGTGCCAGCAGGGCGGGACAGTTCTATGGCTACACCTTC. Its translation is CASRAGQFYGYTF.

The chain employs TRBV28 and TRBJ1-2; D unclear. CDR3 length: 13 residues. The V end lost 4 bases, the J end lost 1 base, and 7 bases lay between the germline ends. Looked up from germline, CDR1 is MDHEN and CDR2 is SYDVKM. For the CDR3, the DNA is TGTGCCAGCAGTTACGAGAGTAACTATGGCTACACCTTC. This codes for CASSYESNYGYTF.

The chain recombines TRBV5-8 with TRBJ2-2; TRBD2 matches at 7 bases. This CDR3 spans 16 amino acids. After removal of 4 bases from V and 2 bases from J, the junction contained 8 bases not matched to a gene. CDR1 and CDR2 (germline): SGHTS, YDEGEE. CDR3 residues: CASSRGRGVNTGELFF. The CDR3 DNA sequence: TGTGCCAGCAGCCGCGGACGGGGGGTTAACACCGGGGAGCTGTTTTTT.

This clone was observed a few times. The CDR3 bases are TGTGCCTGGGAGAAAGGGGGCCTTGATCAGCCCCAGCATTTT. This codes for CAWEKGGLDQPQHF. V usage is TRBV30 and J usage is TRBJ1-5; 7 bases fit TRBD1. Germline CDR1 reads GTSNPN; CDR2 reads SVGIG (reference sequence). The trim removed 5 bases at V and 5 bases at J, leaving 9 bases unmatched. This CDR3 is built from 14 residues.

The J gene is TRBJ2-1, the V gene TRBV7-3, with 12 bases fitting TRBD2. CDR1 is SGHTA and CDR2 is FQGTGA in the germline V gene. This CDR3 has 16 amino acids. Trimming at V came to 6 bases and at J to 6 bases, leaving 9 bases not matched to a gene. The CDR3 DNA follows: TGTGCCAGCAGATCACTAGCGGGAGGACCGGGCAATGAGCAGTTCTTC. The encoded protein is CASRSLAGGPGNEQFF.

J is TRBJ1-1 and V is TRBV7-9, with 8 bases fitting TRBD1. Germline V gene data show CDR1 as SEHNR and CDR2 as FQNEAQ (reference sequence). Unmatched junction bases numbered 5, after V lost 5 bases and J lost 6 bases. There are 13 residues in the CDR3. The CDR3 loop reads CASSVLQGAEAFF. In nucleotides, the CDR3 is TGTGCCAGCAGCGTCCTACAGGGGGCTGAAGCTTTCTTT.

The CDR3 nucleotides read TGTGCCAGCAGCTTAGATCATTTTAGCGGGATTTACAATGAGCAGTTCTTC. Amino acid sequence: CASSLDHFSGIYNEQFF. This chain uses TRBV11-2 with TRBJ2-1, with 8 bases lining up with TRBD2. Germline V gene lookup returns CDR1 SGHAT and CDR2 FQNNGV. The CDR3 runs to 17 residues. Unmatched junction bases numbered 8, after V lost 0 bases and J lost 4 bases. Full variable domain (outside the CDR3, taken from reference TRBV11-2 and TRBJ2-1): EAGVAQSPRYKIIEKRQSVAFWCNPISGHATLYWYQQILGQGPKLLIQFQNNGVVDDSQLPKDRFSAERLKGVDSTLKIQPAKLEDSAVYLCASSLDHFSGIYNEQFFGPGTRLTVL.

This chain joins TRBV6-6 and TRBJ1-2; D is ambiguous. The V and J ends lost 6 bases and 4 bases respectively, with 15 bases between them. The CDR3 has 14 amino acids. Germline V gene lookup returns CDR1 MNHNY and CDR2 SVGAGI (reference sequence). CDR3: CASSPPRQAYGYTF. CDR3 nucleotide sequence: TGTGCCAGCAGCCCCCCCCGACAAGCCTATGGCTACACCTTC.

This sequence joins TRBV28 and TRBJ2-1; 7 bases agree with TRBD2. This CDR3 has 13 amino acids. The J segment lost 5 bases and the V segment lost 6 bases, leaving 4 bases of the junction unmatched. CDR1 and CDR2 from the germline V gene are MDHEN and SYDVKM. CDR3: CASSRLADNEQFF. CDR3 DNA: TGTGCCAGCAGCAGACTAGCAGACAATGAGCAGTTCTTC.

J is TRBJ1-1 and V is TRBV27; D gene ambiguous. Trimming removed 7 bases from V and 2 bases from J, with 14 bases in between. Germline assignment: CDR1 MNHEY and CDR2 SMNVEV (reference sequence). The CDR3 runs to 14 residues. CDR3: CASKAARGNTEAFF. Written as DNA, the CDR3 is TGTGCCAGCAAGGCAGCCAGAGGAAACACTGAAGCTTTCTTT.

Only a few counts were recorded for this clone. V is TRBV6-5 and J is TRBJ1-2; D might be TRBD1 (6 bases). CDR1 is MNHEY, CDR2 SVGAGI, per germline. V lost 6 bases, J lost 8 bases, and 19 bases lay in between. This CDR3 region has 14 residues. The CDR3 nucleotides are TGTGCCAGCAGCCGCAACACAGGGAGGGGAGGCTACACCTTC. Its translation is CASSRNTGRGGYTF.

This rearrangement joins TRBV23-1 to TRBJ2-7; 10 bases fit TRBD1. TRBV23-1 is an ORF for which the function is uncertain. Germline trimming cut 2 bases from V and 2 bases from J; bases unmatched to any gene: 6. The CDR3 is 16 amino acids. CDR3 sequence: CASSQRGDRGTYEQYF. CDR3 sequence (DNA): TGCGCCAGCAGTCAAAGAGGGGACAGGGGAACCTACGAGCAGTACTTC.

In this sample, this clone turned up once. CDR3 amino acids: CASSHNRVLEQFF. CDR3 DNA: TGCGCCAGCAGCCACAACAGGGTTCTTGAGCAGTTCTTC. This chain connects TRBV4-1 to TRBJ2-1; D possibly corresponds to TRBD1 (6 bases). CDR1 is MGHRA, CDR2 YSYEKL, per germline. V lost 3 bases and J lost 9, with 12 bases in between. The CDR3 runs to 13 residues.

The chain is built from TRBV5-1 and TRBJ2-1; 9 bases fit TRBD1. Per the germline V gene, CDR1 is SGHRS and CDR2 is YFSETQ. J was trimmed by 2 bases and V by 0 bases; bases with no gene match: 3. The CDR3 length is 16 residues. CDR3 nucleotides: TGCGCCAGCAGCTTGGGGGGGACAGGGCCCTACAATGAGCAGTTCTTC. As protein: CASSLGGTGPYNEQFF.

The gene calls are TRBV2 and TRBJ1-2; tentatively, D is TRBD1 (6 bases). The germline V gene has CDR1 SNHLY and CDR2 FYNNEI. V was shortened by 7 bases and J by 6 bases, with 15 bases between the two germline ends. The CDR3 contains 13 residues. DNA for the CDR3: TGTGCCAGCACTGTACAGGGAAGCGATGGCTACACCTTC. As protein: CASTVQGSDGYTF.

The gene calls are TRBV7-2 and TRBJ2-7; D might be TRBD1 (6 bases). The ends were cut back, 5 bases at V and 2 bases at J, with 13 bases in the middle. The CDR3 sequence is 14 residues long. Germline CDR1 and CDR2: SGHTA and FQGNSA. CDR3 amino acids: CASSSNRATYEQYF. The CDR3 DNA sequence: TGTGCCAGCAGCAGTAACAGGGCCACCTACGAGCAGTACTTC.

This sequence joins TRBV7-9 and TRBJ2-4, with D possibly matching TRBD1 (6 bases). Germline loops: CDR1 SEHNR, CDR2 FQNEAQ (reference sequence). Trimming took 2 bases from V and 4 from J, leaving 12 bases between them. There are 15 residues in the CDR3. This CDR3 reads CASSLTRTEKNIQYF. The CDR3 DNA is TGTGCCAGCAGCTTAACCCGGACAGAAAAAAACATTCAGTACTTC.

V gene TRBV30 combines with J gene TRBJ2-1, with 10 bases that match TRBD2. Germline lookup yields CDR1 GTSNPN and CDR2 SVGIG (reference sequence). Trimming cost V 3 bases and J 5 bases; bases outside gene matches: 4. The CDR3 contains 14 residues. CDR3 coding DNA: TGTGCCTGGAGCGGAGCGGGAGGGCACAATGAGCAGTTCTTC. Translating it yields CAWSGAGGHNEQFF.